This T cell receptor (beta chain) was profiled in a study of cytomegalovirus exposure and HLA in healthy donors. Study-wide points: When a later analysis compared HLA-associated TCR beta chains with equally common others, the HLA-associated chains turned out to be more clonally expanded and to have lower generation probabilities.

CDR1 MNHNS and CDR2 SASEGT come from the germline V gene. V gave up 6 bases and J gave up 6 bases; unmatched junction bases: 4. The CDR3 is 12 residues long. PCR employed 60 Vbeta and 13 Jbeta primers. In the original analysis: Later analysis identified tens of millions of unique TCR beta chains, roughly 11 million shared. Repertoires were generated with immunoSEQ multiplex PCR, while TCRdb's copy carries only in-frame clones and drops some. The D gene and trimming were derived from the DNA, and the V and J assignments and clone size from that table. The sample has under 95,000 clones; 7.6% are singletons. This clone has more than one count but fewer than ten. Its antigen is still unknown.

Sequenced material: PBMCs. The rearrangement links TRBV6-1 to TRBJ2-5, with 7 bases that match TRBD1. This clonotype originated in a man over 45 in good health and CMV-seronegative. In DNA, the CDR3 is TGTGCCAGCAGGACAGGGAGTCAGACCCAGTACTTC. This translates into CASRTGSQTQYF.